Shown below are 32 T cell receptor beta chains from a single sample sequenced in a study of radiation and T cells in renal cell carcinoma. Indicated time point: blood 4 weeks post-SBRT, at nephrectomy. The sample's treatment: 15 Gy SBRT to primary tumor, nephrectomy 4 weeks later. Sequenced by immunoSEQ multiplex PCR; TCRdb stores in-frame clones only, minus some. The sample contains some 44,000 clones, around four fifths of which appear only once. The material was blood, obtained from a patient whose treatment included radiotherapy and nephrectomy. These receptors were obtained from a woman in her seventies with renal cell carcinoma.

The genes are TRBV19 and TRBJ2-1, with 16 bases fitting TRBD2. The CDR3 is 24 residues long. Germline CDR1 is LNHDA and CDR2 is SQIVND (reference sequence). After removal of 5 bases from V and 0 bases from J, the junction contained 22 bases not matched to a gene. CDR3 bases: TGTGCCAGTAGTTCACCGGACTGGGGTTCGGGACTAGCGGGAGGGCCCGCCTCCTACAATGAGCAGTTCTTC. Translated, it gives CASSSPDWGSGLAGGPASYNEQFF. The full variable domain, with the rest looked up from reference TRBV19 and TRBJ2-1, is DGGITQSPKYLFRKEGQNVTLSCEQNLNHDAMYWYRQDPGQGLRLIYYSQIVNDFQKGDIAEGYSVSREKKESFPLTVTSAQKNPTAFYLCASSSPDWGSGLAGGPASYNEQFFGPGTRLTVL.

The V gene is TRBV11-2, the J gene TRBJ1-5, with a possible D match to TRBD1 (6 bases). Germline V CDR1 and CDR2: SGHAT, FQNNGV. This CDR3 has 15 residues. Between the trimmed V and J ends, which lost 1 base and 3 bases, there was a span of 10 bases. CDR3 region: CASSLGGLANQPQHF. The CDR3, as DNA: TGTGCCAGCAGCTTAGGGGGGCTCGCCAATCAGCCCCAGCATTTT.

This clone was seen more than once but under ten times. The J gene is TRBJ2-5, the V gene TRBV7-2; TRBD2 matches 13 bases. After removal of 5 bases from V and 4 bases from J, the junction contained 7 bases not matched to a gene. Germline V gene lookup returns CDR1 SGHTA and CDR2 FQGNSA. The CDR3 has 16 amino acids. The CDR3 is CASSALGLAGTETQYF. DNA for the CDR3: TGTGCCAGCAGCGCCTTGGGACTAGCGGGAACAGAGACCCAGTACTTC.

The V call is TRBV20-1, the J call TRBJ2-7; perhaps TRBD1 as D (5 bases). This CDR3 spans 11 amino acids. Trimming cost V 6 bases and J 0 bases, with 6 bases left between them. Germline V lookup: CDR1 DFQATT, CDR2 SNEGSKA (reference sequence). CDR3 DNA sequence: TGCAGTGCAGGACACTCCTACGAGCAGTACTTC. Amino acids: CSAGHSYEQYF.

CDR3 DNA: TGTGCCACCTATGATTGGGCGAGATCGACAGGGGATGTGGGGGAGCAGTACTTC. This sequence encodes CATYDWARSTGDVGEQYF. The V gene is TRBV10-3, the J gene TRBJ2-7; 8 bases fit TRBD1. This CDR3 region has 18 residues. CDR1 ENHRY and CDR2 SYGVKD come from the germline V gene. Losses at the gene ends were 10 bases for V and 7 bases for J; bases not matched to a gene: 27.

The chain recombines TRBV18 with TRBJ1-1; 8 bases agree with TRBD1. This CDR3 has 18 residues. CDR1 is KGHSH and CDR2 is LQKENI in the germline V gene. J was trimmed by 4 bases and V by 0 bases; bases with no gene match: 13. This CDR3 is CASSPPGAGGAGGTEAFF. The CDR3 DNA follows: TGTGCCAGCTCACCACCGGGCGCAGGGGGCGCAGGGGGCACTGAAGCTTTCTTT.

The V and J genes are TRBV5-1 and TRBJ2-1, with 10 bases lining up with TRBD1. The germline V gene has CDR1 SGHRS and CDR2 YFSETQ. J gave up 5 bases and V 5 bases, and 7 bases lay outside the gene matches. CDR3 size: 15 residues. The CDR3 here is CASSTGTGEHNEQFF. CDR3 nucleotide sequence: TGCGCCAGCAGTACCGGGACAGGGGAACACAATGAGCAGTTCTTC. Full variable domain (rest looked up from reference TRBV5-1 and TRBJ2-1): KAGVTQTPRYLIKTRGQQVTLSCSPISGHRSVSWYQQTPGQGLQFLFEYFSETQRNKGNFPGRFSGRQFSNSRSEMNVSTLELGDSALYLCASSTGTGEHNEQFFGPGTRLTVL.

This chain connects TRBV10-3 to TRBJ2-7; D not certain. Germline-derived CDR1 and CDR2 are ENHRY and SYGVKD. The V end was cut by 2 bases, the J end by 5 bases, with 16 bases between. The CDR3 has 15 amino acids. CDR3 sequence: CAISELPALSHEQYF. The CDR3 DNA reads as TGTGCCATCAGTGAGCTCCCTGCCCTTTCCCACGAGCAGTACTTC.

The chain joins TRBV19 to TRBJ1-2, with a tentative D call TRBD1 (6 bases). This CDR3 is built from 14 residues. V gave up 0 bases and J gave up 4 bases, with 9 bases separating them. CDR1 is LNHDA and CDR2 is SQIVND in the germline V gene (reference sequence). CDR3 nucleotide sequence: TGTGCCAGTAGTATAGACACAGGGAGCTATGGCTACACCTTC. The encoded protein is CASSIDTGSYGYTF. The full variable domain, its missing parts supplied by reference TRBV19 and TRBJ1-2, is DGGITQSPKYLFRKEGQNVTLSCEQNLNHDAMYWYRQDPGQGLRLIYYSQIVNDFQKGDIAEGYSVSREKKESFPLTVTSAQKNPTAFYLCASSIDTGSYGYTFGSGTRLTVV.

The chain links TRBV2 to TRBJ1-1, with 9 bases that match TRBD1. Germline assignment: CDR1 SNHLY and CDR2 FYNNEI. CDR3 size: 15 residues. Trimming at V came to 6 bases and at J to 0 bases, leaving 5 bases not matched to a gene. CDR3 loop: CASSPGQGMNTEAFF. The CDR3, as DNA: TGTGCCAGCAGCCCGGGACAGGGCATGAACACTGAAGCTTTCTTT.

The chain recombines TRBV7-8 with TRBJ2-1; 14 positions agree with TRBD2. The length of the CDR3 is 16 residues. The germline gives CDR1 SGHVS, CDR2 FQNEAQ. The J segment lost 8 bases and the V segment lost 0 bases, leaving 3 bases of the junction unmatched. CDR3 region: CASSLAGTSGSYEQFF. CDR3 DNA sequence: TGTGCCAGCAGCTTAGCAGGGACTAGCGGGAGTTATGAGCAGTTCTTC.

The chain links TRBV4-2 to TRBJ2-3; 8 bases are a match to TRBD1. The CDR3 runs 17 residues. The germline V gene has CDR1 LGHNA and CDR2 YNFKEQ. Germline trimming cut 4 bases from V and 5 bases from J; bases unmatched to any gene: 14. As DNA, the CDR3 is TGTGCCAGCAGCCCAAATCCCCCAGGGGGCTTGGGAGATACGCAGTATTTT. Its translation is CASSPNPPGGLGDTQYF.

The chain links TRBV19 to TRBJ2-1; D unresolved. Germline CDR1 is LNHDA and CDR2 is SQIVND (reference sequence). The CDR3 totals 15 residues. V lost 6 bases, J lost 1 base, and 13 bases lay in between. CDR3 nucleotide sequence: TGTGCCAGTAGCCTCGACCCCGGGTCCTACAATGAGCAGTTCTTC. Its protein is CASSLDPGSYNEQFF.

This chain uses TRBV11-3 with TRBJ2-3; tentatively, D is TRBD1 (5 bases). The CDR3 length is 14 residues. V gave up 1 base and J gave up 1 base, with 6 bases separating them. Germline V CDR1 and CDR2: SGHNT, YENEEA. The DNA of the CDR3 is TGTGCCAGCAGCTTAGGGGGCGGCACAGATACGCAGTATTTT. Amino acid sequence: CASSLGGGTDTQYF.

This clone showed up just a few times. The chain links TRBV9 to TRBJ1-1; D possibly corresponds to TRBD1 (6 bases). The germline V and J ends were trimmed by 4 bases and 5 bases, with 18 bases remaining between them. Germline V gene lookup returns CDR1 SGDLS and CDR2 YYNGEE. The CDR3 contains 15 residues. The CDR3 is CASSLMDQGSTEAFF. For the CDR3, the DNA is TGTGCCAGCAGCCTTATGGATCAGGGGAGTACTGAAGCTTTCTTT.

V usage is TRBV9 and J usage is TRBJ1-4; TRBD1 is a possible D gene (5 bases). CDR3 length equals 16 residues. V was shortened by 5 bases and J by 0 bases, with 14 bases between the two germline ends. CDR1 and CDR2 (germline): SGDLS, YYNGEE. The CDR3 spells CASSKGFSATNEKLFF. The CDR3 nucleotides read TGTGCCAGCAGTAAGGGGTTTTCTGCAACTAATGAAAAACTGTTTTTT.

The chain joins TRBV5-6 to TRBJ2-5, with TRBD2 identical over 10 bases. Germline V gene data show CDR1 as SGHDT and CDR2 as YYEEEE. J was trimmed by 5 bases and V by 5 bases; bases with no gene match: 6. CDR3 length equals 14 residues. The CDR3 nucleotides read TGTGCCAGCAGTTCTAGCGGGGGCCGCGAGACCCAGTACTTC. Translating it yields CASSSSGGRETQYF.

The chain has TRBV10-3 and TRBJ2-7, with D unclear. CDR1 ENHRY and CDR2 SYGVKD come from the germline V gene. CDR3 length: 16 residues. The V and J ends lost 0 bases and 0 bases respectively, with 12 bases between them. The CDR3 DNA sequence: TGTGCCATCAGTGAGTCTCTAGGGAAGAGCTCCTACGAGCAGTACTTC. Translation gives CAISESLGKSSYEQYF.

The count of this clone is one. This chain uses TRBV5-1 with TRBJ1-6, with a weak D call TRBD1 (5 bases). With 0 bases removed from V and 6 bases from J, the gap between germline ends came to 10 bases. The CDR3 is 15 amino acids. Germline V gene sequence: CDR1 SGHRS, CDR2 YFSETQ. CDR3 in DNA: TGCGCCAGCAGCTTGGAACAGGCGCGTAATTCACCCCTCCACTTT. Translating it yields CASSLEQARNSPLHF. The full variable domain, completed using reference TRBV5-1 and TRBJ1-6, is KAGVTQTPRYLIKTRGQQVTLSCSPISGHRSVSWYQQTPGQGLQFLFEYFSETQRNKGNFPGRFSGRQFSNSRSEMNVSTLELGDSALYLCASSLEQARNSPLHFGNGTRLTVT.

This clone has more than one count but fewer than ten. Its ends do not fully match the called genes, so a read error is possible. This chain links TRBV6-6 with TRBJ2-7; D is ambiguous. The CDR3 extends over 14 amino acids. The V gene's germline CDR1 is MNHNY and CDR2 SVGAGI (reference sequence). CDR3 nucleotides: TGCGCCAGCAGTGTCGGGTGGCCGAGCTACGAGCAGTACTTC. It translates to CASSVGWPSYEQYF.

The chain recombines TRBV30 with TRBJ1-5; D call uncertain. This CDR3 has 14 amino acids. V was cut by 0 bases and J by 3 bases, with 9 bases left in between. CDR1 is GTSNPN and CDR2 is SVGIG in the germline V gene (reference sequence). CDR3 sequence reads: CAWSVGSHNQPQHF. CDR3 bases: TGTGCCTGGAGTGTCGGGTCGCACAATCAGCCCCAGCATTTT.

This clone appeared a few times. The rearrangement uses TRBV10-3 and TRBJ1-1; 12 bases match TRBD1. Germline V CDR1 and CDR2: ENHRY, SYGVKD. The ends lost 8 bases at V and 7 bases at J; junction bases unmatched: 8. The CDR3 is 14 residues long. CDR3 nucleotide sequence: TGTGCCATCTCGGGACAGGGGGCTAAGGATGAAGCTTTCTTT. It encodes CAISGQGAKDEAFF.

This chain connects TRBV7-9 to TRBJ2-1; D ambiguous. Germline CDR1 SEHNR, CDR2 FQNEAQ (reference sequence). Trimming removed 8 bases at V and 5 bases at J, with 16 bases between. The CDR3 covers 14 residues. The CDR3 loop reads CASQKGSFNNEQFF. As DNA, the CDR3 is TGTGCCAGCCAAAAGGGATCGTTTAACAATGAGCAGTTCTTC.

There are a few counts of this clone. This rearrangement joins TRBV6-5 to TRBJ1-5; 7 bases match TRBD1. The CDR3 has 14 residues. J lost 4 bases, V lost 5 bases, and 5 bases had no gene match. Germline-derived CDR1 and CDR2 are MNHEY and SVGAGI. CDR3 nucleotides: TGTGCCAGCAGTACCGGGACAGAAAATCAGCCCCAGCATTTT. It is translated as CASSTGTENQPQHF.

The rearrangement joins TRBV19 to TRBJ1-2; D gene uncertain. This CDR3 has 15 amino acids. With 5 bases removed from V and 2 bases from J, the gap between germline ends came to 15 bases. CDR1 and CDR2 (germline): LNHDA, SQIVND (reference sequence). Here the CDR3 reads CASSGLGAVNYGYTF. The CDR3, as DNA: TGTGCCAGTAGTGGATTGGGAGCGGTGAACTATGGCTACACCTTC. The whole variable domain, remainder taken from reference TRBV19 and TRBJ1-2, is DGGITQSPKYLFRKEGQNVTLSCEQNLNHDAMYWYRQDPGQGLRLIYYSQIVNDFQKGDIAEGYSVSREKKESFPLTVTSAQKNPTAFYLCASSGLGAVNYGYTFGSGTRLTVV.

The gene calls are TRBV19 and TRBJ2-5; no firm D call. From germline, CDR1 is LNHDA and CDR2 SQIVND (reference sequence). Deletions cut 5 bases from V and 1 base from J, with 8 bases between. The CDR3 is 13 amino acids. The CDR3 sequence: CASSAVSQETQYF. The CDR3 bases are TGTGCCAGTAGTGCCGTAAGCCAAGAGACCCAGTACTTC.

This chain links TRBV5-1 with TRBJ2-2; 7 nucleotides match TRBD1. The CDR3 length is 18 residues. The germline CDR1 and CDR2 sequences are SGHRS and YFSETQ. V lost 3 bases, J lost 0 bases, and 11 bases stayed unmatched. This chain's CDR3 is CASSSNSGTEANTGELFF. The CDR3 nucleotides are TGCGCCAGCAGCTCCAATTCCGGGACAGAGGCGAACACCGGGGAGCTGTTTTTT.

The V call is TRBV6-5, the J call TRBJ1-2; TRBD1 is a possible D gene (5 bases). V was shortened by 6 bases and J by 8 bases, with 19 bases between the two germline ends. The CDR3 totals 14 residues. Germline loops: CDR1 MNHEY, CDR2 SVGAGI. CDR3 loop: CASSTGTRWSGYTF. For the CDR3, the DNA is TGTGCCAGCAGCACCGGGACGCGATGGTCGGGCTACACCTTC.

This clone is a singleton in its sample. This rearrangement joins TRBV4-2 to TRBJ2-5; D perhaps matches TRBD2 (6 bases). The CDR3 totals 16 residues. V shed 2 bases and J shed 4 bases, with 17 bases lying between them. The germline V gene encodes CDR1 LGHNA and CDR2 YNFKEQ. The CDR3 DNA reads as TGTGCCAGCAGCCAACCCCTGGGCGGGCGGGGAGAGACCCAGTACTTC. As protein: CASSQPLGGRGETQYF.

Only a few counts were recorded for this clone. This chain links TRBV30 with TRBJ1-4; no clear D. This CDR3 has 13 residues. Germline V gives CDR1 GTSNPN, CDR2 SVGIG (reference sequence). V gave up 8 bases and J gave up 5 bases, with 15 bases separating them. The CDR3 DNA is TGTGCCGTAAGAAGGACGGGAAATGAAAAACTGTTTTTT. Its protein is CAVRRTGNEKLFF.

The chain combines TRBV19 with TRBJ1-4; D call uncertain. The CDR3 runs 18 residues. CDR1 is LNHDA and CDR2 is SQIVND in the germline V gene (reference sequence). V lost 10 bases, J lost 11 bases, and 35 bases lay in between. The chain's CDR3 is CATTQRTAPLGSMNKLFF. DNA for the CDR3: TGTGCCACCACCCAGCGAACCGCTCCACTCGGATCTATGAACAAACTGTTTTTT.

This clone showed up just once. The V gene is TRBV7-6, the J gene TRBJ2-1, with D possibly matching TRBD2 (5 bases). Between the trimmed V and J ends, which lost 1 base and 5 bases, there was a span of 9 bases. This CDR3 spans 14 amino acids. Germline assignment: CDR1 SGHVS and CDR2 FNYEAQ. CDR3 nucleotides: TGTGCCAGCAGCTTAGGCGCTAGCAACAATGAGCAGTTCTTC. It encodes CASSLGASNNEQFF.